Presented here are 16 T cell receptor beta chains from one specimen sequenced in a study of T cells in Graves' hyperthyroidism and ophthalmopathy. The source material, RNA transcripts, was used to amplify TCR beta CDR3 regions. The HTBI primer set served for first-round RT-PCR of the TCR CDR3. TCRdb re-analysed the multiplex PCR reads in MiXCR, keeping a single row per CDR3 protein. This repertoire shows 270,000 or so distinct CDR3 sequences, less than 30% found once; its top ten account for about 30%. The sample comprised blood. These receptors all come from a man aged 35 to 55 with Graves' hyperthyroidism that later progressed to Graves' ophthalmopathy.

This CDR3 is CASSLGYWETQYF. CDR3 DNA sequence: TGTGCCAGCAGCTTAGGGTACTGGGAGACCCAGTACTTC. The J gene is TRBJ2-5, the V gene TRBV7-2; D is undetermined. The CDR3 sequence is 13 residues long. V lost 1 base and J lost 5, with 8 bases in between. Germline V lookup: CDR1 SGHTA, CDR2 FQGNSA. The whole variable domain, remainder taken from reference TRBV7-2 and TRBJ2-5, is GAGVSQSPSNKVTEKGKDVELRCDPISGHTALYWYRQSLGQGLEFLIYFQGNSAPDKSGLPSDRFSAERTGGSVSTLTIQRTQQEDSAVYLCASSLGYWETQYFGPGTRLLVL.

This clonotype has a count of ten or more. The chain joins TRBV11-2 to TRBJ1-3, with a tentative D call TRBD1 (5 bases). The CDR3 spans 17 residues. V lost 5 bases, J lost 2 bases, and 19 bases lay in between. The germline V gene has CDR1 SGHAT and CDR2 FQNNGV. The chain's CDR3 is CASSPLGVQRTGNTIYF. DNA for the CDR3: TGTGCCAGCAGCCCCCTGGGGGTTCAGAGAACTGGAAACACCATATATTTT.

As for this clonotype: A much bigger clone sits one base away, suggesting this may be a read error. The chain uses TRBV12-3 or TRBV12-4 and TRBJ2-2, with D hard to call. Trimming removed 1 base from V and 6 bases from J, with 6 bases in between. This CDR3 spans 13 amino acids. For the CDR3, the DNA is TGTGCCAGCAGTTTAGTGGGATCCGGGGAGCTGTTTTTT. Its translation is CASSLVGSGELFF.

The V and J genes are TRBV20-1 and TRBJ1-1, with D hard to call. The CDR3 consists of 16 residues. V lost 0 bases and J 2 bases, leaving 16 bases between the germline ends. Germline V gives CDR1 DFQATT, CDR2 SNEGSKA (reference sequence). In DNA, the CDR3 is TGCAGTGCTAGAGATTTGGGTACGGACGGTAACACTGAAGCTTTCTTT. Translating it yields CSARDLGTDGNTEAFF.

This chain links TRBV10-3 with TRBJ2-2, with 10 positions matching TRBD2. The CDR3 contains 15 residues. Germline CDR1 is ENHRY and CDR2 is SYGVKD. Trimming at V came to 6 bases and at J to 2 bases, leaving 3 bases not matched to a gene. The CDR3 coding sequence is TGTGCCATCAGCACTAGCGGGGCCAACACCGGGGAGCTGTTTTTT. This translates into CAISTSGANTGELFF.

This clonotype was detected only a few times. J is TRBJ1-2 and V is TRBV19, with TRBD1 identical over 7 bases. CDR1 LNHDA and CDR2 SQIVND come from the germline V gene (reference sequence). The V gene end was trimmed by 5 bases and the J gene end by 5 bases; junction bases not matched to a gene: 8. CDR3 length: 14 residues. The CDR3 sequence: CASSATDRRYGYTF. As DNA, the CDR3 is TGTGCCAGTAGTGCAACGGACAGGAGATATGGCTACACCTTC.

In this sample, this clonotype turned up a few times. This rearrangement joins TRBV7-8 to TRBJ2-7; D might be TRBD2 (5 bases). Trimming stripped 0 bases from V and 2 bases from J, with 17 bases between. This CDR3 contains 17 residues. From germline, CDR1 is SGHVS and CDR2 FQNEAQ. The CDR3 nucleotides are TGTGCCAGCAGCTTAGCTCGGGGTTGGGCGGGCACCTACGAGCAGTACTTC. This encodes CASSLARGWAGTYEQYF.

This clonotype was seen repeatedly, ten times or more. The J gene is TRBJ2-5, the V gene TRBV6-5; D gene uncertain. Trimming left V 2 bases short and J 4 bases short, with 14 bases between. The CDR3 runs 15 residues. From germline, CDR1 is MNHEY and CDR2 SVGAGI. The CDR3 loop reads CASSYTNVGRETQYF. CDR3 nucleotide sequence: TGTGCCAGCAGTTACACGAACGTGGGTCGAGAGACCCAGTACTTC.

This clonotype was detected many times. The chain employs TRBV5-1 and TRBJ1-3; possibly TRBD1 for D (5 bases). V shed 1 base and J shed 1 base, with 6 bases lying between them. This CDR3 has 14 amino acids. Germline CDR1 SGHRS, CDR2 YFSETQ. The DNA of the CDR3 is TGCGCCAGCAGCTTGTCAGGGTCTGGAAACACCATATATTTT. Translation: CASSLSGSGNTIYF.

The chain recombines TRBV11-2 with TRBJ2-5, with D possibly TRBD1 on 7 matching bases. The V gene's germline CDR1 is SGHAT and CDR2 FQNNGV. The CDR3 runs 17 residues. Deletions cut 5 bases from V and 0 bases from J, with 19 bases between. The CDR3: CASSVTGGTEYQETQYF. CDR3 DNA sequence: TGTGCCAGCAGCGTAACCGGCGGGACAGAGTACCAAGAGACCCAGTACTTC. The full variable domain, with the rest looked up from reference TRBV11-2 and TRBJ2-5, is EAGVAQSPRYKIIEKRQSVAFWCNPISGHATLYWYQQILGQGPKLLIQFQNNGVVDDSQLPKDRFSAERLKGVDSTLKIQPAKLEDSAVYLCASSVTGGTEYQETQYFGPGTRLLVL.

The V gene is TRBV19, the J gene TRBJ1-1; 7 bases agree with TRBD1. V lost 5 bases and J lost 4; bases outside the gene matches: 7. The CDR3 length is 14 residues. Germline CDR1 LNHDA, CDR2 SQIVND (reference sequence). The CDR3 spells CASSGQAWVTEAFF. CDR3 nucleotide sequence: TGTGCCAGTAGTGGACAGGCGTGGGTCACTGAAGCTTTCTTT.

The rearrangement links TRBV28 to TRBJ1-2, with 7 bases that match TRBD1. With 8 bases clipped from V and 4 bases from J, the junction kept 10 bases outside the gene matches. Looked up from germline, CDR1 is MDHEN and CDR2 is SYDVKM. The CDR3 covers 14 residues. CDR3: CASCIPGQIYGYTF. The DNA for the CDR3 is TGTGCCAGCTGTATACCGGGACAGATCTATGGCTACACCTTC.

This clonotype was counted many times. The chain is built from TRBV10-3 and TRBJ2-2, with TRBD1 matching over 9 bases. The CDR3 is made up of 15 amino acids. Trimming took 6 bases from V and 3 from J; bases not matched to a gene: 5. CDR1 ENHRY and CDR2 SYGVKD come from the germline V gene. The CDR3 is CAISLQGADTGELFF. For the CDR3, the DNA is TGTGCCATCAGCCTACAGGGGGCAGACACCGGGGAGCTGTTTTTT.

This clonotype was observed at least ten times. The gene calls are TRBV5-6 and TRBJ2-5; D is ambiguous. CDR3 length: 14 residues. Germline values: CDR1 SGHDT, CDR2 YYEEEE. Trimming stripped 4 bases from V and 1 base from J, with 11 bases between. The CDR3 here is CASSPGASQETQYF. Written as DNA, the CDR3 is TGTGCCAGCAGCCCAGGCGCCAGCCAAGAGACCCAGTACTTC. The variable domain in full, with the rest retrieved from reference TRBV5-6 and TRBJ2-5, is DAGVTQSPTHLIKTRGQQVTLRCSPKSGHDTVSWYQQALGQGPQFIFQYYEEEERQRGNFPDRFSGHQFPNYSSELNVNALLLGDSALYLCASSPGASQETQYFGPGTRLLVL.

This clonotype appeared a few times. This chain uses TRBV19 with TRBJ1-5; D might be TRBD1 (5 bases). This CDR3 region has 15 residues. Trimming removed 6 bases at V and 6 bases at J, with 18 bases between. Germline V lookup: CDR1 LNHDA, CDR2 SQIVND (reference sequence). The CDR3 sequence: CASSPSLGGRQPQHF. CDR3 DNA: TGTGCCAGTAGCCCTAGCCTGGGGGGTCGTCAGCCCCAGCATTTT.

This clonotype was detected many times. The chain carries TRBV19 and TRBJ2-5, with 7 bases lining up with TRBD1. CDR3 length equals 17 residues. Germline loops: CDR1 LNHDA, CDR2 SQIVND (reference sequence). With 5 bases clipped from V and 5 bases from J, the junction kept 17 bases outside the gene matches. CDR3 region: CASSPTDGSSRGETQYF. CDR3 DNA: TGTGCCAGTAGTCCCACGGACGGGTCATCCAGGGGGGAGACCCAGTACTTC. The complete variable domain, with remaining parts taken from reference TRBV19 and TRBJ2-5, reads DGGITQSPKYLFRKEGQNVTLSCEQNLNHDAMYWYRQDPGQGLRLIYYSQIVNDFQKGDIAEGYSVSREKKESFPLTVTSAQKNPTAFYLCASSPTDGSSRGETQYFGPGTRLLVL.